One and the same sample provided the 30 T cell receptor beta chains below, sequenced in a study of T cells in Graves' hyperthyroidism and ophthalmopathy. RNA transcripts were the template for amplifying TCR beta CDR3 regions. A set of HTBI primers served as the primers for a first-round RT-PCR of the TCR CDR3. MiXCR, applied by TCRdb to the multiplex PCR reads, yields one record per CDR3 protein. The sample includes a few hundred thousand distinct CDR3 sequences, around a sixth of them seen just once. Material for sequencing was blood. The receptors were sampled from a woman between 18 and 30 years old with Graves' hyperthyroidism that later progressed to Graves' ophthalmopathy.

At least ten counts were recorded for this clonotype. In nucleotides, the CDR3 is TGTGCCAGCAGTTCCATTCTATCGACAGCGGAGAGCTACACCTTC. Protein product: CASSSILSTAESYTF. The chain employs TRBV12-3 or TRBV12-4 and TRBJ1-2; a possible D gene is TRBD1 (5 bases). V was trimmed by 4 bases and J by 9 bases, leaving 21 bases between them. CDR3 size: 15 residues.

This clonotype was seen ten or more times. The chain carries TRBV12-3 or TRBV12-4 and TRBJ1-4; D is ambiguous. The CDR3 runs 14 residues. Trimming pared 4 bases from V and 7 bases from J, leaving 13 bases between. The CDR3 DNA reads as TGTGCCAGCAGTTGGGAGGCCTTGGGTGAAAAACTGTTTTTT. Its protein is CASSWEALGEKLFF.

The rearrangement uses TRBV2 and TRBJ2-3; 7 nucleotides agree with TRBD2. CDR3 size: 14 residues. Germline V gene sequence: CDR1 SNHLY, CDR2 FYNNEI. J was trimmed by 8 bases and V by 8 bases; bases with no gene match: 13. In DNA form, the CDR3 reads TGTGCCAGCTTATACTTGGACGGCGGGGGTACGCAGTATTTT. Translated, it gives CASLYLDGGGTQYF.

This clonotype was counted ten times or more. The chain recombines TRBV5-6 with TRBJ2-7; D gene uncertain. From germline, CDR1 is SGHDT and CDR2 YYEEEE. There are 17 residues in the CDR3. The V end lost 1 base, the J end lost 5 bases, and 22 bases lay between the germline ends. As DNA, the CDR3 is TGTGCCAGCAGCTTGACGGTAGGAAGCAAGGAAATAAACGAGCAGTACTTC. This codes for CASSLTVGSKEINEQYF.

This clonotype has just a few counts. The V call is TRBV9, the J call TRBJ2-7; D tentatively fits TRBD1 or TRBD2 (5 bases each). CDR3 size: 14 residues. V lost 0 bases and J lost 5, with 12 bases in between. Germline CDR1 and CDR2: SGDLS and YYNGEE. The CDR3 DNA follows: TGTGCCAGCAGCGTAGGGGGTCGGGACCACGAGCAGTACTTC. Translating gives CASSVGGRDHEQYF.

This clonotype was found many times. The rearrangement uses TRBV10-3 and TRBJ1-6; 7 positions match TRBD1. Germline trimming cut 2 bases from V and 7 bases from J; bases unmatched to any gene: 2. This CDR3 is built from 14 residues. Per germline, CDR1 ENHRY and CDR2 SYGVKD. CDR3 DNA: TGTGCCATCAGTGAGCAGGGGGTAAATTCACCCCTCCACTTT. Translated: CAISEQGVNSPLHF.

This clonotype showed up many times. This chain joins TRBV27 and TRBJ1-1, with 10 nucleotides matching TRBD1. CDR3 length: 13 amino acids. The germline V gene encodes CDR1 MNHEY and CDR2 SMNVEV (reference sequence). V was clipped by 7 bases and J by 3 bases; unmatched bases: 2. In nucleotides, the CDR3 is TGTGCCAGCAAAGGACAGGGGGACACTGAAGCTTTCTTT. Protein sequence: CASKGQGDTEAFF.

This clonotype showed up just a few times. The rearrangement uses TRBV19 and TRBJ2-5, with 11 bases aligning to TRBD2. Trimming took 0 bases from V and 7 from J; bases not matched to a gene: 7. This CDR3 contains 16 residues. The germline gives CDR1 LNHDA, CDR2 SQIVND (reference sequence). The CDR3 DNA reads as TGTGCCAGTAGTATAGAGACTAGCGGGATCTTGGGGACCCAGTACTTC. This translates into CASSIETSGILGTQYF. The complete variable domain, with remaining parts taken from reference TRBV19 and TRBJ2-5, reads DGGITQSPKYLFRKEGQNVTLSCEQNLNHDAMYWYRQDPGQGLRLIYYSQIVNDFQKGDIAEGYSVSREKKESFPLTVTSAQKNPTAFYLCASSIETSGILGTQYFGPGTRLLVL.

This clonotype was counted at least ten times. The V gene is TRBV2, the J gene TRBJ2-1; tentative D call: TRBD1 (5 bases). The CDR3 spans 13 residues. The V and J ends lost 3 bases and 2 bases respectively, with 5 bases between them. Looked up from germline, CDR1 is SNHLY and CDR2 is FYNNEI. CDR3 sequence: CASSEGPYNEQFF. The CDR3 DNA reads TGTGCCAGCAGTGAGGGGCCCTACAATGAGCAGTTCTTC.

The rearrangement links TRBV24-1 to TRBJ2-1, with TRBD2 identical over 8 bases. Germline V gives CDR1 KGHDR, CDR2 SFDVKD. V shed 7 bases, J shed 1 base, and the junction held 8 bases outside the gene matches. The CDR3 length is 16 residues. In DNA, the CDR3 is TGTGCCACCAGCAGAAGAGCGGGAGTATCCTACAATGAGCAGTTCTTC. Amino acid sequence: CATSRRAGVSYNEQFF.

V and J are TRBV27 and TRBJ2-7, with D possibly being TRBD2 (5 bases). The CDR3 spans 14 residues. Germline V gene data show CDR1 as MNHEY and CDR2 as SMNVEV (reference sequence). The V and J ends lost 5 bases and 2 bases respectively, with 13 bases between them. CDR3 region: CASSPRASPYEQYF. The CDR3 DNA sequence: TGTGCCAGCAGTCCGCGGGCTAGTCCCTACGAGCAGTACTTC.

As for this clonotype: A junction boundary mismatches the germline segment, possibly from a read error. The V call is TRBV7-9, the J call TRBJ2-3; D is unresolved. Germline CDR1 reads SEHNR; CDR2 reads FQNEAQ (reference sequence). The CDR3 length is 11 residues. CDR3 sequence reads: CTSSSPDTQYF. CDR3 coding DNA: TGTACCAGCAGCTCCCCAGATACGCAGTATTTT.

The table lists this clonotype with many counts. J is TRBJ2-1 and V is TRBV10-3; 7 bases are shared with TRBD2. The V and J ends lost 0 bases and 6 bases, in that order; junction bases with no gene match: 5. Germline assignment: CDR1 ENHRY and CDR2 SYGVKD. The CDR3 length is 15 residues. The CDR3 sequence: CAISESGGYGNEQFF. The CDR3 region has the DNA TGTGCCATCAGTGAGTCGGGGGGGTATGGCAATGAGCAGTTCTTC.

This clonotype was seen more than once but under ten times. J is TRBJ2-4 and V is TRBV27; D assignment may be TRBD1 or TRBD2 (6 bases each). This CDR3 contains 16 residues. V was trimmed by 4 bases and J by 3 bases, leaving 16 bases between them. From germline, CDR1 is MNHEY and CDR2 SMNVEV (reference sequence). The CDR3 is CASSSTRGEGKNIQYF. The CDR3 DNA sequence: TGTGCCAGCAGTTCCACTAGGGGGGAAGGCAAAAACATTCAGTACTTC.

J is TRBJ2-1 and V is TRBV27; D could derive from TRBD1 or TRBD2 (6 bases each). Per the germline V gene, CDR1 is MNHEY and CDR2 is SMNVEV (reference sequence). This CDR3 is 16 amino acids long. Between the trimmed V and J ends, which lost 3 bases and 0 bases, there was a span of 12 bases. The CDR3 sequence is CASSFGGPSSYNEQFF. The DNA for the CDR3 is TGTGCCAGCAGTTTCGGGGGCCCGAGCTCCTACAATGAGCAGTTCTTC.

The sample holds many counts of this clonotype. V and J are TRBV2 and TRBJ2-1; D not resolved. Germline V gene sequence: CDR1 SNHLY, CDR2 FYNNEI. This CDR3 has 15 residues. The germline V and J ends were trimmed by 1 base and 4 bases, with 11 bases remaining between them. CDR3 residues: CASSEDLQAYNEQFF. CDR3 bases: TGTGCCAGCAGTGAAGACCTTCAAGCTTACAATGAGCAGTTCTTC.

A few counts support this clonotype. The V call is TRBV11-2, the J call TRBJ2-3; D ambiguous. Trimming left V 0 bases short and J 0 bases short, with 10 bases between. CDR3 length: 16 amino acids. Germline V gene lookup returns CDR1 SGHAT and CDR2 FQNNGV. The CDR3 loop reads CASSLDWALSTDTQYF. For the CDR3, the DNA is TGTGCCAGCAGCTTAGATTGGGCTCTTAGCACAGATACGCAGTATTTT.

The chain recombines TRBV24-1 with TRBJ1-5; D remains unclear. Trimming stripped 3 bases from V and 2 bases from J, with 7 bases between. Germline lookup yields CDR1 KGHDR and CDR2 SFDVKD. This CDR3 region has 14 residues. This CDR3 is CATSDIGGNQPQHF. The CDR3 DNA follows: TGTGCCACCAGTGATATAGGAGGCAATCAGCCCCAGCATTTT.

The chain has TRBV10-3 and TRBJ2-3; no definite D call. CDR3 length: 14 amino acids. V lost 5 bases and J lost 2, with 11 bases in between. CDR1 ENHRY and CDR2 SYGVKD come from the germline V gene. The CDR3 loop reads CAISTSANTDTQYF. In DNA form, the CDR3 reads TGTGCCATCAGTACCTCAGCAAACACAGATACGCAGTATTTT.

The genes are TRBV28 and TRBJ1-6; 8 bases fit TRBD1. Germline loops: CDR1 MDHEN, CDR2 SYDVKM. J gave up 9 bases and V 1 base, and 2 bases lay outside the gene matches. This CDR3 is built from 14 residues. The CDR3 spells CASSLFDRGSPLHF. Here the CDR3 DNA reads TGTGCCAGCAGTTTATTCGACAGGGGTTCACCCCTCCACTTT.

This clonotype came up many times. This sequence joins TRBV12-3 or TRBV12-4 and TRBJ2-7, with 9 bases identical to TRBD2. Unmatched junction bases numbered 4, after V lost 5 bases and J lost 2 bases. This CDR3 comprises 14 residues. The CDR3 spells CASSPGLAPYEQYF. The CDR3 DNA sequence: TGTGCCAGCAGTCCAGGACTAGCGCCCTACGAGCAGTACTTC.

Ten or more counts support this clonotype. This rearrangement joins TRBV2 to TRBJ2-7, with D unresolved. V shed 7 bases and J shed 0 bases, with 16 bases lying between them. In germline, CDR1 is SNHLY, CDR2 FYNNEI. The CDR3 consists of 15 residues. In DNA form, the CDR3 reads TGTGCCAGCACCCCCGAAGGAGCCCCCTCCTACGAGCAGTACTTC. This codes for CASTPEGAPSYEQYF.

V usage is TRBV2 and J usage is TRBJ2-6, with D possibly matching TRBD2 (5 bases). Germline-derived CDR1 and CDR2 are SNHLY and FYNNEI. The CDR3 extends over 14 amino acids. The ends were cut back, 6 bases at V and 0 bases at J, with 6 bases in the middle. This CDR3 is CASRRVSGANVLTF. CDR3 nucleotides: TGTGCCAGCAGGCGGGTCTCTGGGGCCAACGTCCTGACTTTC. Full variable domain (rest looked up from reference TRBV2 and TRBJ2-6): EPEVTQTPSHQVTQMGQEVILRCVPISNHLYFYWYRQILGQKVEFLVSFYNNEISEKSEIFDDQFSVERPDGSNFTLKIRSTKLEDSAMYFCASRRVSGANVLTFGAGSRLTVL.

This clonotype showed up many times. V and J are TRBV28 and TRBJ2-2; D tentatively reads TRBD1 or TRBD2 (5 bases each). Germline V CDR1 and CDR2: MDHEN, SYDVKM. The CDR3 length is 14 residues. V lost 1 base and J lost 6, with 9 bases in between. The CDR3 DNA follows: TGTGCCAGCAGTTTATCCCGGGGCGCCGGGGAGCTGTTTTTT. Amino acid sequence: CASSLSRGAGELFF. The complete variable domain, with remaining parts taken from reference TRBV28 and TRBJ2-2, reads DVKVTQSSRYLVKRTGEKVFLECVQDMDHENMFWYRQDPGLGLRLIYFSYDVKMKEKGDIPEGYSVSREKKERFSLILESASTNQTSMYLCASSLSRGAGELFFGEGSRLTVL.

About this clonotype itself: An end of the junction differs from the germline gene, which may be a read error. The rearrangement uses TRBV2 and TRBJ2-2; 7 bases agree with TRBD2. The CDR3 has 12 amino acids. Per the germline V gene, CDR1 is SNHLY and CDR2 is FYNNEI. CDR3 in amino acids: CTSVAGPGELFF. As DNA, the CDR3 is TGTACCAGTGTAGCGGGCCCCGGGGAGCTGTTTTTT.

This clonotype was recorded many times. V usage is TRBV9 and J usage is TRBJ2-1; 11 bases agree with TRBD2. Germline V CDR1 and CDR2: SGDLS, YYNGEE. Trimming took 4 bases from V and 4 from J; bases not matched to a gene: 7. This CDR3 has 16 amino acids. CDR3 amino acids: CASSLTSGILYNEQFF. DNA of the CDR3: TGTGCCAGCAGCCTGACTAGCGGGATTCTATACAATGAGCAGTTCTTC.

This CDR3 is CSVPLWVKDNEQFF. In nucleotides, the CDR3 is TGCAGTGTCCCCCTGTGGGTTAAGGACAATGAGCAGTTCTTC. This chain uses TRBV20-1 with TRBJ2-1, with unresolved D. Trimming removed 7 bases at V and 5 bases at J, with 18 bases between. CDR1 and CDR2 (germline): DFQATT, SNEGSKA (reference sequence). This CDR3 has 14 amino acids.

This clonotype was observed a few times. The chain uses TRBV6-1 and TRBJ1-1; TRBD1 aligns across 7 bases. The V gene end was trimmed by 7 bases and the J gene end by 4 bases; junction bases not matched to a gene: 12. Germline lookup yields CDR1 MNHNS and CDR2 SASEGT. The CDR3 is 15 amino acids. The CDR3 nucleotides read TGTGCCAGCAAAACAGGGGTGGGTGAACGCACTGAAGCTTTCTTT. Translation gives CASKTGVGERTEAFF.

This clonotype has ten or more counts. The rearrangement links TRBV27 to TRBJ2-7; no clear D gene. The germline V and J ends were trimmed by 5 bases and 2 bases, with 10 bases remaining between them. Germline V gene data show CDR1 as MNHEY and CDR2 as SMNVEV (reference sequence). There are 13 residues in the CDR3. CDR3 in amino acids: CASSQDGAYEQYF. The DNA of the CDR3 is TGTGCCAGCAGTCAAGACGGAGCCTACGAGCAGTACTTC.

This clonotype was detected many times. The V gene is TRBV11-2, the J gene TRBJ1-6; 9 bases line up with TRBD1. Trimming cost V 4 bases and J 7 bases; bases outside gene matches: 5. The CDR3 is 15 amino acids. Germline V gene lookup returns CDR1 SGHAT and CDR2 FQNNGV. The CDR3 region has the DNA TGTGCCAGCAGCTCGACAGGGGGGAACAATTCACCCCTCCACTTT. Protein: CASSSTGGNNSPLHF.